This T cell receptor beta chain was identified during a study of blood T cell repertoires in COVID-19. Whole-study context: Nucleic acid was either cDNA or gDNA, and it came from T cells, B-cell-depleted T cells, or PBMCs.

This CDR3 is built from 14 residues. The V and J ends lost 3 bases and 8 bases respectively, with 13 bases between them. Germline loops: CDR1 SNHLY, CDR2 FYNNEI. The repertoire was sequenced with immunoSEQ multiplex PCR; TCRdb's copy has only in-frame clones and lacks some. In the table there are a few hundred thousand clones, approximately 87% of which are singletons. The rearrangement links TRBV2 to TRBJ1-4, with D maybe TRBD1 (5 bases). The sequence was collected from a man aged 60-69 years who had recovered from COVID-19. The sample consisted of peripheral blood. The CDR3 nucleotides read TGTGCCAGCAGTGACCCAGGGATGCAGGAAAAACTGTTTTTT. Translation gives CASSDPGMQEKLFF.